This record covers a single T cell receptor (beta chain). This clonotype was observed a handful of times. Its antigen has not been determined. Given a much more abundant clone one base away, this may be a read error. Based on the germline V gene, the CDR1 and CDR2 sequences are SNHLY and FYNNEI. V is pared back by 3 bases and J by 1 base, with 15 bases lying between the germline termini. The CDR3 goes from the cysteine to the phenylalanine over 17 residues. Only the CDR3 DNA is retained, 51 bases long and in frame from the first base. Graves' hyperthyroidism was defined as stable when no progression to ophthalmopathy occurred over 18 months of follow-up. Hyperthyroidism patients were aged 18 to 65 years and newly diagnosed, with disease duration of less than 2 months. Patients with uncontrolled infections, other autoimmune diseases, pregnancy or lactation were excluded. Diagnoses were based on clinical symptoms, serum thyroxine and TRAb, thyroid ultrasound and orbital computed tomography. PBMCs were separated from 8 to 10 ml of fresh peripheral blood using Ficoll-Paque density gradient centrifugation. Total RNA was extracted using Trizol reagent, and RNA quality was assessed on an Agilent 2100 Bioanalyzer.

These data are taken from a study of T cells in Graves' hyperthyroidism and ophthalmopathy (dated 2019 in TCRdb). Broadly, across the study: Peripheral blood samples were taken at the time of initial diagnosis, prior to any treatment. After blood sampling, hyperthyroidism patients were treated with methimazole at a starting dose of 30 mg daily, and ophthalmopathy patients were treated with high-dose intravenous methylprednisolone. Prospective prediction of ophthalmopathy was tested in an independent validation cohort of some 19 hyperthyroidism patients and 15 to 17 patients who later progressed to ophthalmopathy. To identify TCR V-J signatures that set the groups apart, the researchers used a discovery cohort of more than 95 patients, made up of 43 with Graves' ophthalmopathy and 55 to 65 with stable Graves' hyperthyroidism. For training and testing, the roughly 100 patients in the discovery cohort were randomly divided in a 7:3 ratio. The paper describes TCR Vbeta CDR3 sequencing of some 130 peripheral blood samples, made up of 43 ophthalmopathy patients, more than 70 hyperthyroidism patients and 17 progressor patients. Thyroid tissue and blood T-cell repertoires from over 5 Graves' hyperthyroidism patients were also compared in the study.

Broad study findings and their caveats: A 13 V-J signature model separated ophthalmopathy from stable hyperthyroidism, with just over 85% sensitivity and about 81% specificity in cross-validation and 80%/75% in testing. Blood samples also contained most of the expanded thyroid clonotypes (frequency above 0.001), which suggests that blood repertoires may reflect thyroid immune responses. No statistical method was used to fix the sample size in advance, and group allocation was not hidden from the investigators. During validation, the model predicted progression to ophthalmopathy a median of around six months ahead of onset, with roughly 65% sensitivity and 72.22% specificity.

The TCR beta CDR3 regions were amplified from RNA transcripts. A first-round RT-PCR of the TCR CDR3 used the HTBI primer set with the Qiagen OneStep RT-PCR kit. A second multiplex PCR round built the libraries, followed by size selection and purification. The libraries were sequenced on an Illumina HiSeq2000 using paired-end 100 bp reads. The study's own analysis went as follows. SOAPnuke was used to process the raw data, with reads discarded if the reads contained adapters or uncalled bases, had a mean Phred below 15, or lacked an exact constant-primer or identifier match. COPE v1.2.5 was used to merge the high-quality paired reads, and each unique nucleotide sequence was defined as a clonotype. MiTCR v1.1 was used to align clonotypes to the IMGT TRBV, TRBD and TRBJ reference segments. Only V-J combinations with frequency above 0.0001, covering roughly 99% of repertoires, were analysed. A TCS score was defined as the ratio between F50 (clonal expansion) and ExV (chaos), using BLOSUM62-based TCRdist between CDR3 peptides within each V-J. Welch's t-statistics and random forest reduced roughly 540 V-J features to roughly 13, which were used in a naive Bayes classifier (R e1071). TCRdb cleaned the public reads at Q25 with fastp, built clones with MiXCR and kept in-frame beta chains. Identical CDR3 proteins give one entry, which carries the most common genes and DNA. None of the V and J calls come from the authors' own analysis; TCRdb made them. This sample comprises some 700,000 distinct CDR3 sequences, 17% of them detected only once. The ten top clones hold roughly a sixth of the sample.

In this chain, TRBV2 is recombined with TRBJ1-4; no D gene can be assigned with confidence. Sequencing was carried out using blood. This receptor was obtained from a man between 45 and 60 years old with Graves' hyperthyroidism. The sequenced DNA: TGTGCCAGCAGTGACATGAGCAAGACGGGAACTAATGAAAAACTGTTTTTT. This codes for CASSDMSKTGTNEKLFF. Outside the CDR3, residues come from the reference TRBV2 and TRBJ1-4 proteins, so the full variable domain is: EPEVTQTPSHQVTQMGQEVILRCVPISNHLYFYWYRQILGQKVEFLVSFYNNEISEKSEIFDDQFSVERPDGSNFTLKIRSTKLEDSAMYFCASSDMSKTGTNEKLFFGSGTQLSVL.